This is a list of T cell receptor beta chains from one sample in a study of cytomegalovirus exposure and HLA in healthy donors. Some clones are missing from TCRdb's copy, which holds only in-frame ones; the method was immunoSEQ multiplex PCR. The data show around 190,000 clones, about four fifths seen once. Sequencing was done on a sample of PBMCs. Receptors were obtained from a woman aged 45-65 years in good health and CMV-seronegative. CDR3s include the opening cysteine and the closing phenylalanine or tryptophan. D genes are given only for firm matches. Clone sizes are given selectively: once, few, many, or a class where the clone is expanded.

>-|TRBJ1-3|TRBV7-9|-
CASSPPGSSWSGNTIYF
TGTGCCAGCAGCCCACCGGGGTCTTCGTGGTCTGGAAACACCATATATTTT
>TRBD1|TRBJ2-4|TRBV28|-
CASSFGQGVNIQYF
TGTGCCAGCAGTTTTGGACAGGGAGTGAACATTCAGTACTTC
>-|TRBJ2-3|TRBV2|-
CASSDPRLVVLYF
TGTGCCAGCAGTGACCCTCGGCTAGTCGTCCTGTATTTT
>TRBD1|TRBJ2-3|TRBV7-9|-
CASSLTGGSDTQYF
TGTGCCAGCAGCTTGACAGGGGGCTCAGATACGCAGTATTTT
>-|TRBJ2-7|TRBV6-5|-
CASSYSTGSGYEQYF
TGTGCCAGCAGTTACTCGACTGGTAGCGGCTACGAGCAGTACTTC
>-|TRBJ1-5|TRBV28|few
CASRTPRNYEGNQPQHF
TGTGCCAGCAGGACGCCTAGAAATTATGAGGGCAATCAGCCCCAGCATTTT
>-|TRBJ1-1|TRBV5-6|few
CASSLGLEQTEAFF
TGTGCCAGCAGCTTGGGATTGGAACAGACTGAAGCTTTCTTT
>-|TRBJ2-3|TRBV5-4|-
CASSSLASTGTDTQYF
TGTGCCAGCAGCTCACTTGCATCCACGGGCACAGATACGCAGTATTTT
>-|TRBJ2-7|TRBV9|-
CASSVNPTGSSYEQYF
TGTGCCAGCAGCGTCAACCCGACGGGTAGCTCCTACGAGCAGTACTTC
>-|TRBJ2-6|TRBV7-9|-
CASSLDTTGANVLTF
TGTGCCAGCAGCTTAGACACAACTGGGGCCAACGTCCTGACTTTC
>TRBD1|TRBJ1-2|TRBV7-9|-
CATLNQTGYGYTF
TGTGCCACCTTAAACCAGACAGGGTATGGCTACACCTTC
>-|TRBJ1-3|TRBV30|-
CAWNREGNTIYF
TGTGCCTGGAACAGGGAAGGAAACACCATATATTTT
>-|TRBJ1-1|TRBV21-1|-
CASSKALLELSQGADTEAFF
TGTGCCAGCAGCAAAGCGCTTTTGGAACTTTCTCAGGGGGCGGACACTGAAGCTTTCTTT
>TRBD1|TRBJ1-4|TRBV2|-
CASSETGTDMGKLFF
TGTGCCAGCAGTGAAACGGGGACAGACATGGGAAAACTGTTTTTT
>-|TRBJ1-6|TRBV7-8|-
CASSLNSPLHF
TGTGCCAGCAGCCTCAATTCACCCCTCCACTTT
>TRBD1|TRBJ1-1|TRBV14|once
CASSLQGVGGAFF
TGTGCCAGCAGCCTACAGGGGGTGGGGGGAGCTTTCTTT
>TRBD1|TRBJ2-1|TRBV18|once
CASSTRGRGEQFF
TGTGCCAGCTCAACCAGGGGGCGGGGTGAGCAGTTCTTC
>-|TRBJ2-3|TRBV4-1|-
CASRRGGASHTDTQYF
TGCGCCAGCAGACGTGGGGGGGCCAGTCACACAGATACGCAGTATTTT
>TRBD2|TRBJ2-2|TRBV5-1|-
CASAAASGRAGELFF
TGCGCCAGCGCTGCAGCTAGCGGGAGGGCCGGGGAGCTGTTTTTT
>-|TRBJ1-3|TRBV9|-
CASSGYSNTIYF
TGTGCCAGCAGCGGATACTCAAACACCATATATTTT